Following are 5 T cell receptor beta chains from one sample sequenced in a study of blood T cell repertoires in COVID-19. Only in-frame clones appear in the TCRdb table, and some are missing; sequencing was by immunoSEQ multiplex PCR. The sample has about 190,000 clones; approximately 79% are singletons. Input material: peripheral blood. The source of these receptors is a woman aged 45-60 years with acute or convalescent COVID-19.

The V gene is TRBV5-1, the J gene TRBJ2-7, with D perhaps matching TRBD1 (5 bases). The CDR3 is made up of 12 amino acids. CDR1 is SGHRS and CDR2 is YFSETQ in the germline V gene. V lost 4 bases to trimming and J lost 8 bases, with 13 bases between them. The CDR3 sequence: CASSVTGRKQYF. In DNA, the CDR3 is TGCGCCAGCAGCGTTACAGGTCGGAAGCAGTACTTC.

The chain combines TRBV5-1 with TRBJ1-2; weak D call: TRBD1 (5 bases). V was cut by 0 bases and J by 7 bases, with 7 bases left in between. The germline CDR1 and CDR2 sequences are SGHRS and YFSETQ. The CDR3 sequence is 12 residues long. The CDR3 DNA sequence: TGCGCCAGCAGCTTGGGACAGTCTGGCTACACCTTC. As protein: CASSLGQSGYTF.

The V gene is TRBV21-1, the J gene TRBJ1-5. TRBV21-1 is tagged as a pseudogene. The CDR3 has 16 residues. CDR3 residues: CASSNTGGERNQPQHF. The CDR3 DNA reads as TGTGCCAGCAGCAATACAGGCGGGGAACGCAATCAGCCCCAGCATTTT.

This clone showed up just a few times. J is TRBJ2-3 and V is TRBV30, with 10 positions matching TRBD1. Germline V gene lookup returns CDR1 GTSNPN and CDR2 SVGIG (reference sequence). This CDR3 is built from 16 residues. The V segment lost 1 base and the J segment 8 bases; nucleotides outside the gene matches: 12. The CDR3 region is CAWSDQTGGPRGTQYF. CDR3 DNA: TGTGCCTGGAGTGACCAGACAGGGGGCCCACGAGGTACGCAGTATTTT.

The gene calls are TRBV27 and TRBJ2-7; TRBD1 agrees at 11 bases. The CDR3 length is 16 residues. Germline V lookup: CDR1 MNHEY, CDR2 SMNVEV (reference sequence). Losses at the gene ends were 5 bases for V and 7 bases for J; bases not matched to a gene: 13. The CDR3 loop reads CASSPRGTGGRREQYF. The CDR3 nucleotides are TGTGCCAGCAGTCCAAGGGGGACAGGGGGTCGAAGGGAGCAGTACTTC.